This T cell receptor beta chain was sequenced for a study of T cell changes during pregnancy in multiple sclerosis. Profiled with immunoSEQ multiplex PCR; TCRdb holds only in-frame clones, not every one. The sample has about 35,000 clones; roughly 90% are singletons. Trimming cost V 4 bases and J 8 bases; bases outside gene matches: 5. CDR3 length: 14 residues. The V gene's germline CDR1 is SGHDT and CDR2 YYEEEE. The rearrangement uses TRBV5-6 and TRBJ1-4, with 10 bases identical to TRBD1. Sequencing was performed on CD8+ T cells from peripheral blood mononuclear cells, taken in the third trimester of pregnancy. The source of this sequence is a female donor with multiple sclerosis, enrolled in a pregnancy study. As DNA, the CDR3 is TGTGCCAGCAGCCCGGGACAGGGGTTGGAAAAACTGTTTTTT. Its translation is CASSPGQGLEKLFF.